The subject of this entry is one T cell receptor beta chain. The table lists this clonotype with a few counts. Its antigen is unknown. No base qualities exist here, and no much larger clone lies one base off it. This sample was included in a study of T-cell memory formation after mild COVID-19 (dated by TCRdb to the early 2020s). With respect to the entire study: Most TCR sequence clusters were specific to one of the two donors. In two donors, T-cell clones that expanded and contracted after mild COVID-19 were followed by sequencing TCRalpha and TCRbeta repertoires longitudinally. Two young, previously healthy adult volunteers made up the cohort, one male and one female.

PBMCs were isolated by Ficoll-Paque density gradient centrifugation. Study-level results and caveats: From day 15 to 85, contracting clones showed balanced CD4/CD8 phenotypes, whereas a second wave of clones that expanded from day 15 to 37 leaned towards CD4+. The study covered only a couple of mild cases, and larger cohorts including severe cases with pre-infection samples were considered necessary. Contracting CD4+ clones were located mainly in the CM and EM memory subsets, whereas CD8+ clones were found to be enriched in EMRA. The second-wave clones that peaked on day 37 were not confirmed to be SARS-CoV-2 specific. Some responding clones were detected in pre-infection memory, suggesting pre-existing cross-reactive memory T cells joined the SARS-CoV-2 response.

TCRdb lists the instrument as Illumina NovaSeq 6000. TCRalpha and TCRbeta cDNA libraries were constructed by 5'RACE with constant-segment primers, with sample barcodes and unique molecular identifiers being introduced. RNA was extracted from every sample with Trizol reagent. The libraries were amplified in two PCR steps, and the second step added a second sample barcode and Illumina TruSeq adapters. Sequencing of the libraries was done on an Illumina NovaSeq, producing 2 x 150 bp paired-end reads. The source study handled its data this way. The reads were demultiplexed and collapsed into UMI-guided consensus sequences using migec v1.2.7. With mixcr v2.1.11, UMI consensuses were aligned to TRA and TRB V and J templates and assembled into clonotypes. Expanded or contracted clonotypes were those called significant by both edgeR and NoisET, with noise models trained on biological replicates. edgeR calls used a false discovery rate-adjusted p below 0.01 and a log2 fold-change threshold of 1. As an exploratory analysis of dynamics, max-normalized trajectories of the 1000 most abundant clonotypes were examined with PCA combined with hierarchical clustering. The CD4 or CD8 phenotype of responding clones was assigned using the separately sequenced CD4+ and CD8+ repertoires. TCRdb reran the public reads through fastp at Q25 and MiXCR, keeping productive beta chains. CDR3 protein sequences are deduplicated, and each keeps its most common genes and DNA. The V and J calls come from TCRdb's annotation, not from the publication. The sample contains about 350,000 distinct CDR3 sequences, around 27% of them found a single time. Clones ranked in the top ten supply about 13% of the sample.

In the germline V gene, CDR1 corresponds to SGHTA and CDR2 to FQGNSA. The CDR3 runs 16 amino acids, cysteine and phenylalanine included. Only CDR3 DNA is held: 48 bases, read in frame from base 1. Trimming accounts for 1 base at V and 8 bases at J, while the number of junction bases matched to no gene is 5. The sequencing input was PBMCs or a T cell subset sorted from them (not recorded which). This clonotype was obtained from an adult woman who had mild COVID-19 (a few samples of this study predate the infection). The sample titles of this study are shuffled in the database, so cell type and time point are left out; the donor was told from shared clones. Here the chain combines TRBV7-2 and TRBJ2-3; 14 bases in the middle match TRBD2. The CDR3 protein: CASSLGTSGGQGTQYF. The bases read TGTGCCAGCAGCTTAGGGACTAGCGGGGGGCAAGGTACGCAGTATTTT.